This TCR beta chain is drawn from a study of T cells in Graves' hyperthyroidism and ophthalmopathy. General study points: Progression to ophthalmopathy was predicted a median of roughly seven months early.

This clonotype was recorded a few times. Antigen unknown. Amplification yielded TCR beta CDR3 regions, with RNA transcripts as the source. Primed by the HTBI set, a first-round RT-PCR was run on the TCR CDR3. A single record per CDR3 protein comes from TCRdb applying MiXCR to the multiplex PCR reads. The data hold approximately 690,000 distinct CDR3 sequences, with less than 25% observed a single time. Germline V gene sequence: CDR1 DFQATT, CDR2 SNEGSKA (reference sequence). The J segment lost 2 bases and the V segment lost 5 bases, leaving 8 bases of the junction unmatched. The CDR3 contains 14 residues.

Specimen: blood. The origin of this receptor is a man aged 25 to 40 with Graves' ophthalmopathy. The rearrangement links TRBV20-1 to TRBJ2-7; 8 nucleotides align to TRBD1. In nucleotides, the CDR3 is TGCAGTGCTGCCCGGACAGGGATTACCTACGAGCAGTACTTC. It is translated as CSAARTGITYEQYF.